This TCR beta chain was sequenced during a study of monozygotic twins with inflammatory bowel disease. Study-wide results and caveats: The sharing of clonotypes with others was lower in IBD patients than in healthy twins, especially with disease activity.

One blood sample of approximately 2.7 ml was taken from each donor. The CDR3 has 14 residues. Germline CDR1 and CDR2: SGHAT and FQNNGV. As for this clonotype: Its specificity is not known.

Total RNA input per TCR library was about 3,400 ng. With the 5' RACE reads reprocessed, TCRdb shows one record per CDR3 protein and no DNA. This listing includes just over 300,000 distinct CDR3 sequences. The specimen sequenced was blood. V and J are TRBV11-2 and TRBJ1-4; the TRBD1 assignment by TCRdb is unverifiable without DNA. The sequence was obtained from a human donor with ulcerative colitis or Crohn's disease, or a healthy co-twin of an affected twin (not recorded which). The CDR3 reads CASSLETGDGKLFF.